The subject of this entry is one T cell receptor (beta chain). This sample stems from a study of cytomegalovirus exposure and HLA in healthy donors. The PCR made use of 60 Vbeta and 13 Jbeta primers. Sequencing was performed with immunoSEQ multiplex PCR; in TCRdb, only in-frame clones are kept and a portion is missing. The sample holds about 110,000 clones, about four fifths seen once. Trimming removed 5 bases from V and 0 bases from J; junction bases left unmatched: 12. There are 17 residues in the CDR3. Germline lookup yields CDR1 LNHDA and CDR2 SQIVND (reference sequence). This chain links TRBV19 with TRBJ1-2; 7 bases map to TRBD1. The sequence was collected from a man aged 30 to 39 in good health and CMV-seronegative. Sequenced material: PBMCs. CDR3 residues: CASSSLTGLGANYGYTF. CDR3 nucleotide sequence: TGTGCCAGTAGTTCACTGACAGGGTTAGGAGCTAACTATGGCTACACCTTC.